What follows are 27 T cell receptor beta chains derived from one specimen sequenced in a study of shared clonotypes between healthy human individuals. The data were produced by immunoSEQ multiplex PCR, yet TCRdb's version contains in-frame clones alone and is incomplete. The table includes 2 million to 2.5 million clones, 85% to 95% detected once. Sequenced sample: naive CD4+ T cells from PBMCs. Subset of the sample: CD45RA+ positively selected. The receptor set was obtained from a man younger than 35 in good health. Some clones in this sample may be carry-over from other donors' samples.

A remark on this clone: This specimen includes other DNA sequences encoding the same CDR3. The rearrangement joins TRBV7-9 to TRBJ1-1; D is unclear. From germline, CDR1 is SEHNR and CDR2 FQNEAQ (reference sequence). CDR3 size: 13 residues. Between the trimmed V and J ends, which lost 1 base and 1 base, there was a span of 4 bases. This CDR3 is CASSLVANTEAFF. The CDR3 DNA sequence: TGTGCCAGCAGCTTAGTTGCGAACACTGAAGCTTTCTTT.

The rearrangement joins TRBV28 to TRBJ1-2, with D possibly TRBD1 on 6 matching bases. V lost 5 bases and J 9 bases, leaving 10 bases between the germline ends. Germline V gene data show CDR1 as MDHEN and CDR2 as SYDVKM. This CDR3 is built from 11 residues. The CDR3 nucleotides read TGTGCCAGCAGTCCAAGGGACAGCTACACCTTC. Its protein is CASSPRDSYTF.

The J gene is TRBJ2-7, the V gene TRBV6-5; 7 bases are a match to TRBD1. The CDR3 sequence is 13 residues long. CDR1 MNHEY and CDR2 SVGAGI come from the germline V gene. V shed 5 bases and J 6 bases; nucleotides not matched to a gene: 7. CDR3 DNA: TGTGCCAGCAGTGACTTACAGGGGCGCGAGCAGTACTTC. Translating gives CASSDLQGREQYF.

J is TRBJ2-1 and V is TRBV4-3; D is unclear. The germline V gene encodes CDR1 LGHNA and CDR2 YSLEER. The CDR3 spans 13 residues. The V and J ends lost 0 bases and 8 bases respectively, with 8 bases between them. The CDR3 sequence is CASSQDVPDEQFF. The CDR3 DNA is TGCGCCAGCAGCCAAGATGTTCCCGATGAGCAGTTCTTC.

This chain links TRBV10-1 with TRBJ2-5; D gene unclear. The CDR3 consists of 13 residues. V was cut by 4 bases and J by 7 bases, with 13 bases left in between. Germline V lookup: CDR1 WNHNN, CDR2 SYGVQD (reference sequence). The CDR3 loop reads CASSGFGWGTQYF. CDR3 coding DNA: TGCGCCAGCAGTGGGTTCGGTTGGGGGACCCAGTACTTC.

The chain recombines TRBV27 with TRBJ2-3, with D possibly TRBD1 on 6 matching bases. The germline V and J ends were trimmed by 10 bases and 0 bases, with 26 bases remaining between them. Germline V gives CDR1 MNHEY, CDR2 SMNVEV (reference sequence). This CDR3 has 18 residues. The CDR3 nucleotides are TGTGCCACCAATTCCGAAACAGGGACCCATCGTAGCACAGATACGCAGTATTTT. Protein product: CATNSETGTHRSTDTQYF.

This sequence joins TRBV28 and TRBJ2-1; 9 bases agree with TRBD2. The CDR3 runs to 14 residues. Germline-derived CDR1 and CDR2 are MDHEN and SYDVKM. Trimming removed 6 bases from V and 10 bases from J; junction bases left unmatched: 10. The CDR3 region is CASRTPSGIYEQFF. In DNA, the CDR3 is TGTGCCAGCAGAACCCCTAGCGGGATCTACGAGCAGTTCTTC.

The chain carries TRBV5-1 and TRBJ2-5, with D tentatively TRBD1 (6 bases). Germline V lookup: CDR1 SGHRS, CDR2 YFSETQ. Trimming pared 0 bases from V and 5 bases from J, leaving 14 bases between. There are 15 residues in the CDR3. As DNA, the CDR3 is TGCGCCAGCAGCTTGGCCAACAGGGCCGGGGAGACCCAGTACTTC. Amino acids: CASSLANRAGETQYF.

The CDR3: CASSLIPLEAFF. The CDR3 DNA reads TGTGCCAGCAGCCTCATCCCCCTTGAGGCTTTCTTT. V and J are TRBV5-5 and TRBJ1-1; D gene uncertain. Deletions cut 4 bases from V and 11 bases from J, with 15 bases between. Germline loops: CDR1 SGHKS, CDR2 YYEKEE (reference sequence). This CDR3 contains 12 residues. The full variable domain, rest sourced from reference TRBV5-5 and TRBJ1-1, is DAGVTQSPTHLIKTRGQQVTLRCSPISGHKSVSWYQQVLGQGPQFIFQYYEKEERGRGNFPDRFSARQFPNYSSELNVNALLLGDSALYLCASSLIPLEAFFGQGTRLTVV.

This clone was detected only once. One junction end does not reproduce the germline sequence, and a read error may be involved. CDR3 coding DNA: TGCAGCGTAGAAGCGGGAGGAAGCACAGATACGCAGTATTTT. Protein product: CSVEAGGSTDTQYF. The chain links TRBV29-1 to TRBJ2-3, with 9 bases fitting TRBD2. This CDR3 contains 14 residues. Germline loops: CDR1 SQVTM, CDR2 ANQGSEA.

The chain joins TRBV11-3 to TRBJ2-1; 8 bases fit TRBD1. Germline CDR1 reads SGHNT; CDR2 reads YENEEA. The CDR3 is made up of 15 amino acids. With 1 base clipped from V and 6 bases from J, the junction kept 5 bases outside the gene matches. CDR3 residues: CASSLGGQVPNEQFF. In nucleotides, the CDR3 is TGTGCCAGCAGCTTAGGGGGACAGGTCCCCAATGAGCAGTTCTTC.

The chain combines TRBV19 with TRBJ1-2; D might be TRBD1 (5 bases). The germline gives CDR1 LNHDA, CDR2 SQIVND (reference sequence). V was cut by 1 base and J by 8 bases, with 20 bases left in between. This CDR3 region has 16 residues. The CDR3 coding sequence is TGTGCCAGTAGTATAGTTGGTGGGGCTACTACGGGCGGCTACACCTTC. It codes for CASSIVGGATTGGYTF.

In nucleotides, the CDR3 is TGTGCCAGCAGCTTAGGAAGCGGGAGGGGCACAGATACGCAGTATTTT. The encoded protein is CASSLGSGRGTDTQYF. The gene calls are TRBV7-2 and TRBJ2-3; TRBD2 matches at 10 bases. The germline V gene encodes CDR1 SGHTA and CDR2 FQGNSA. The ends lost 1 base at V and 1 base at J; junction bases unmatched: 2. The CDR3 has 16 residues.

The chain has TRBV18 and TRBJ2-5; unclear D gene. Germline values: CDR1 KGHSH, CDR2 LQKENI. The ends were cut back, 3 bases at V and 2 bases at J, with 10 bases in the middle. The CDR3 extends over 14 amino acids. The CDR3 region is CASSPVSEQETQYF. The CDR3 DNA sequence: TGTGCCAGCTCACCTGTTTCCGAACAAGAGACCCAGTACTTC. Looking up the rest from reference TRBV18 and TRBJ2-5 gives the full variable domain: NAGVMQNPRHLVRRRGQEARLRCSPMKGHSHVYWYRQLPEEGLKFMVYLQKENIIDESGMPKERFSAEFPKEGPSILRIQQVVRGDSAAYFCASSPVSEQETQYFGPGTRLLVL.

The V and J genes are TRBV5-5 and TRBJ2-2; D unresolved. With 0 bases removed from V and 7 bases from J, the gap between germline ends came to 16 bases. CDR1 SGHKS and CDR2 YYEKEE come from the germline V gene (reference sequence). The CDR3 spans 16 residues. CDR3 bases: TGTGCCAGCAGCTTGGAGGTCAGAGTGGACGGCGGGGAGCTGTTTTTT. Encoded protein: CASSLEVRVDGGELFF.

The CDR3 DNA reads as TGCGCCAGCAGCCGCCTGACAGCAATGGGGACTGAAGCTTTCTTT. As protein: CASSRLTAMGTEAFF. The gene calls are TRBV5-1 and TRBJ1-1; maybe TRBD1 (5 bases). The V end lost 4 bases, the J end lost 5 bases, and 18 bases lay between the germline ends. Germline CDR1 is SGHRS and CDR2 is YFSETQ. This CDR3 is 15 amino acids long.

The chain recombines TRBV11-3 with TRBJ1-2, with no clear D. CDR1 and CDR2 (germline): SGHNT, YENEEA. The CDR3 is made up of 13 amino acids. The V gene lost 3 bases and the J gene lost 2 bases, with 7 bases spanning the gap. CDR3 sequence reads: CASSFFWNYGYTF. DNA of the CDR3: TGTGCCAGCAGCTTTTTTTGGAACTATGGCTACACCTTC.

This clone occurred once. The chain links TRBV11-2 to TRBJ1-3, with D unresolved. The CDR3 contains 15 residues. Germline loops: CDR1 SGHAT, CDR2 FQNNGV. V lost 3 bases and J lost 0, with 9 bases in between. The CDR3 loop is CASSFIPSSGNTIYF. CDR3 nucleotide sequence: TGTGCCAGCAGCTTTATCCCGTCCTCTGGAAACACCATATATTTT.

This chain joins TRBV6-5 and TRBJ2-2; TRBD2 matches 7 bases. CDR1 is MNHEY, CDR2 SVGAGI, per germline. The ends lost 7 bases at V and 7 bases at J; junction bases unmatched: 12. This CDR3 has 15 residues. The DNA for the CDR3 is TGTGCCAGCAATATAGCGGGCCGAACGGTCGGGGAGCTGTTTTTT. Protein product: CASNIAGRTVGELFF.

The chain couples TRBV7-3 to TRBJ2-3, with 7 bases identical to TRBD1. Germline V gene sequence: CDR1 SGHTA, CDR2 FQGTGA. This CDR3 has 15 amino acids. Trimming at V came to 5 bases and at J to 0 bases, leaving 5 bases not matched to a gene. For the CDR3, the DNA is TGTGCCAGCAGCCACGGGACAGAAAGCACAGATACGCAGTATTTT. Its translation: CASSHGTESTDTQYF.

The chain uses TRBV11-2 and TRBJ1-5; D remains ambiguous. The CDR3 runs to 13 residues. V was shortened by 5 bases and J by 7 bases, with 12 bases between the two germline ends. Per the germline V gene, CDR1 is SGHAT and CDR2 is FQNNGV. The CDR3 DNA reads TGTGCCAGCAGCCCATCACGGAACCAGCCCCAGCATTTT. Translation gives CASSPSRNQPQHF.

The table lists this clone with a count of one. The gene calls are TRBV7-9 and TRBJ1-1; maybe TRBD1 (6 bases). This CDR3 has 13 residues. Trimming removed 1 base from V and 11 bases from J, with 14 bases in between. Germline V CDR1 and CDR2: SEHNR, FQNEAQ (reference sequence). CDR3 region: CASSLEGENSAFF. CDR3 nucleotide sequence: TGTGCCAGCAGCTTAGAGGGGGAAAACTCCGCTTTCTTT.

The chain has TRBV7-2 and TRBJ2-7; possibly TRBD1 or TRBD2 for D (5 bases each). The CDR3 totals 16 residues. Germline-derived CDR1 and CDR2 are SGHTA and FQGNSA. V dropped 5 bases and J dropped 0 bases, with 17 bases sitting between them. CDR3 nucleotide sequence: TGTGCCAGCAGCGCAAGACTAACCGGGACCTCCTACGAGCAGTACTTC. This sequence encodes CASSARLTGTSYEQYF.

CDR3 bases: TGCGCCAGCAGCCCTCAGGGGTTAGGCGGCTATGGCTACACCTTC. Translation: CASSPQGLGGYGYTF. The chain is built from TRBV4-1 and TRBJ1-2, with D perhaps matching TRBD1 (6 bases). CDR1 is MGHRA, CDR2 YSYEKL, per germline. CDR3 length: 15 amino acids. Between the trimmed V and J ends, which lost 4 bases and 4 bases, there was a span of 16 bases.

The chain links TRBV5-1 to TRBJ1-1, with a possible D match to TRBD1 (6 bases). Trimming cost V 0 bases and J 0 bases, with 15 bases left between them. The CDR3 consists of 17 residues. Per germline, CDR1 SGHRS and CDR2 YFSETQ. The CDR3 here is CASSLGPQGSVNTEAFF. The DNA for the CDR3 is TGCGCCAGCAGCTTGGGCCCACAGGGTTCGGTGAACACTGAAGCTTTCTTT.

J is TRBJ2-7 and V is TRBV20-1; D gene ambiguous. Germline CDR1 reads DFQATT; CDR2 reads SNEGSKA (reference sequence). V was pared by 8 bases and J by 5 bases, with 10 bases between. The CDR3 contains 10 residues. The CDR3 loop is CSSTINEQYF. CDR3 in DNA: TGCAGTTCGACAATCAACGAGCAGTACTTC.

The genes are TRBV7-3 and TRBJ2-7, with D perhaps matching TRBD1 (7 bases). Trimming cost V 9 bases and J 0 bases, with 15 bases left between them. The germline V gene encodes CDR1 SGHTA and CDR2 FQGTGA. This CDR3 comprises 14 residues. The CDR3 region is CASSTGRTSYEQYF. In DNA, the CDR3 is TGTGCCAGTTCGACAGGGAGGACCTCCTACGAGCAGTACTTC.